The 8 T cell receptor beta chains below were found in one sample sequenced in a study of T cells in Graves' hyperthyroidism and ophthalmopathy. The CDR3 regions of TCR beta were amplified from RNA transcripts. Researchers ran a first-round RT-PCR on the TCR CDR3 using the HTBI primer set. TCRdb called the multiplex PCR reads again in MiXCR, with one record for every CDR3 protein. The top ten hold 8.2% of the sample, which has just over 550,000 distinct CDR3 sequences, approximately 44% seen once. The sample comprised peripheral blood or thyroid tissue (not recorded which). The receptors come from a young woman with Graves' hyperthyroidism.

This CDR3 is CATWFGTGATFGANVLTF. The CDR3 DNA reads TGTGCCACCTGGTTTGGTACTGGGGCGACGTTCGGGGCCAACGTCCTGACTTTC. The chain recombines TRBV10-3 with TRBJ2-6; perhaps TRBD1 as D (5 bases). Trimming removed 10 bases at V and 4 bases at J, with 26 bases between. CDR1 ENHRY and CDR2 SYGVKD come from the germline V gene. The CDR3 has 18 residues.

The V call is TRBV20-1, the J call TRBJ1-1; D not resolved. This CDR3 comprises 10 residues. The germline V gene encodes CDR1 DFQATT and CDR2 SNEGSKA (reference sequence). With 3 bases removed from V and 7 bases from J, the gap between germline ends came to 6 bases. CDR3 amino acids: CSASGDEAFF. DNA of the CDR3: TGCAGTGCTAGCGGGGATGAAGCTTTCTTT.

The genes are TRBV19 and TRBJ2-5; D is undetermined. CDR1 and CDR2 from the germline V gene are LNHDA and SQIVND (reference sequence). The V and J ends lost 5 bases and 4 bases respectively, with 17 bases between them. The CDR3 loop spans 15 amino acids. The CDR3 reads CASSVTRFLGETQYF. The DNA of the CDR3 is TGTGCCAGTAGTGTGACAAGGTTTCTTGGAGAGACCCAGTACTTC.

J is TRBJ2-7 and V is TRBV7-9, with D possibly being TRBD1 (6 bases). The CDR3 loop spans 15 amino acids. CDR1 and CDR2 from the germline V gene are SEHNR and FQNEAQ (reference sequence). V gave up 1 base and J gave up 3 bases, with 13 bases separating them. The CDR3 protein is CASSLEAGVNYEQYF. The CDR3 DNA is TGTGCCAGCAGCTTAGAGGCAGGGGTGAACTACGAGCAGTACTTC.

This clonotype was counted a few times. The CDR3 is CASSIPRGASQPQHF. Here the CDR3 DNA reads TGTGCCAGTAGTATCCCTCGGGGCGCCAGTCAGCCCCAGCATTTT. The chain employs TRBV19 and TRBJ1-5; tentative D call: TRBD1 (5 bases). CDR1 is LNHDA, CDR2 SQIVND, per germline (reference sequence). With 3 bases removed from V and 6 bases from J, the gap between germline ends came to 15 bases. There are 15 residues in the CDR3.

The chain joins TRBV11-3 to TRBJ1-4; D gene ambiguous. V was clipped by 0 bases and J by 7 bases, with 15 bases between them. Germline assignment: CDR1 SGHNT and CDR2 YENEEA. The CDR3 is made up of 16 amino acids. CDR3 loop: CASSLDIAAKAEKLFF. CDR3 DNA: TGTGCCAGCAGCTTAGATATAGCGGCAAAGGCTGAAAAACTGTTTTTT.

The table lists this clonotype with many counts. The chain joins TRBV25-1 to TRBJ2-2, with TRBD1 matching 9 bases. Germline loops: CDR1 MGHDK, CDR2 SYGVNS. V lost 2 bases, J lost 5 bases, and 6 bases stayed unmatched. CDR3 length equals 16 residues. The CDR3 reads CASSEMGQGNTGELFF. The CDR3 DNA follows: TGTGCCAGCAGTGAAATGGGACAGGGAAATACCGGGGAGCTGTTTTTT.

This clonotype was seen more than once but under ten times. The chain combines TRBV7-2 with TRBJ2-2, with a tentative D call TRBD2 (6 bases). Germline V gene sequence: CDR1 SGHTA, CDR2 FQGNSA. The CDR3 runs 13 residues. With 4 bases removed from V and 7 bases from J, the gap between germline ends came to 10 bases. CDR3: CASSSGLGGELFF. The CDR3 region has the DNA TGTGCCAGCAGCTCGGGACTTGGCGGGGAGCTGTTTTTT.